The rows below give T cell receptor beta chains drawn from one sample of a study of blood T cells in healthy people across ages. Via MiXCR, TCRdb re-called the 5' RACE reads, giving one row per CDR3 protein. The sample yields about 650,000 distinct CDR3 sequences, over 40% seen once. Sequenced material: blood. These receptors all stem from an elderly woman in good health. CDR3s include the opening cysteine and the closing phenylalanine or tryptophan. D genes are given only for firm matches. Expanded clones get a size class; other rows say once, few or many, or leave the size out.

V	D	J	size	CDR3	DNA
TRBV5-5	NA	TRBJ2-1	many	CASSLGLERNEQFF	TGTGCCAGCAGCTTGGGACTAGAGCGTAATGAGCAGTTCTTC
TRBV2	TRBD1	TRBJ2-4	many	CASRTLTGDPIAKNIQYF	TGTGCCAGCAGGACCCTCACAGGGGACCCAATAGCCAAAAACATTCAGTACTTC
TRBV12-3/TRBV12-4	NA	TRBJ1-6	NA	CASSQYRGIHF	TGTGCCAGCAGCCAATATAGGGGGATCCACTTT
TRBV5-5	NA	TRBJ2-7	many	CASSLGSYGEQYF	TGTGCCAGCAGCTTGGGTTCCTACGGCGAGCAGTACTTC
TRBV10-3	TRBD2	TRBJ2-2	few	CAISDGLAGLELFF	TGTGCCATCAGTGACGGGCTAGCGGGACTGGAGCTGTTTTTT
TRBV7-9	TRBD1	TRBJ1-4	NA	CASSTPGGGEKLFF	TGTGCCAGCAGCACCCCAGGGGGGGGTGAAAAACTGTTTTTT
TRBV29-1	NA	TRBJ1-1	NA	CSVEATDNTEAFF	TGCAGCGTTGAGGCTACCGACAACACTGAAGCTTTCTTT
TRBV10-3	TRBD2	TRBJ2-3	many	CATGALAGRADTQYF	TGTGCCACCGGGGCACTAGCGGGAAGGGCAGATACGCAGTATTTT
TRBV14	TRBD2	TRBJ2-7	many	CASSHLGLAGAYEQYF	TGTGCCAGCAGCCATCTAGGACTAGCGGGAGCCTACGAGCAGTACTTC
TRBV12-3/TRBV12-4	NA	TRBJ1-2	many	CASSLGHYGYTF	TGTGCCAGCAGTCTCGGACATTATGGCTACACCTTC
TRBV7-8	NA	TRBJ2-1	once	CASSLGQQLYNEQFF	TGTGCCAGCAGCTTAGGACAGCAGCTTTACAATGAGCAGTTCTTC
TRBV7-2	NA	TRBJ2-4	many	CASSQSESNIQYF	TGTGCCAGCAGCCAGAGCGAGAGTAACATTCAGTACTTC
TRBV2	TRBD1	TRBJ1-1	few	CARENRGGTEAFF	TGTGCCAGAGAGAACAGGGGAGGCACTGAAGCTTTCTTT
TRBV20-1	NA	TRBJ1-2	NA	CSAQGGPTF	TGCAGTGCTCAAGGGGGGCCCACCTTC
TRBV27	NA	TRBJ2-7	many	CASSLGQARVGYEQYF	TGTGCCAGCAGTTTGGGGCAAGCCAGGGTGGGTTACGAGCAGTACTTC
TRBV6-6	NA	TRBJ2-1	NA	CASSYGGRVGSYNEQFF	TGTGCCAGCAGTTATGGGGGCAGGGTTGGTTCCTACAATGAGCAGTTCTTC
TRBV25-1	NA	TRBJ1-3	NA	CATEGPRGGSGNTIYF	TGTGCCACCGAGGGGCCCCGGGGGGGCTCTGGAAACACCATATATTTT
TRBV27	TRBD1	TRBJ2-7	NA	CASSYPTGQGQIEQYF	TGTGCCAGCAGTTACCCGACGGGACAGGGGCAAATCGAGCAGTACTTC
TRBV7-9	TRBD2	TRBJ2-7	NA	CASSGGTSGPYNEQYF	TGTGCCAGCAGCGGAGGGACTAGCGGACCATACAATGAGCAGTACTTC
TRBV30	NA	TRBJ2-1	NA	CAWVNLGVTLNEQFF	TGTGCCTGGGTCAATTTGGGGGTGACCCTAAATGAGCAGTTCTTC
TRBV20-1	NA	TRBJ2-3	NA	CSAEGSTSTDTQYF	TGCAGTGCAGAGGGGTCAACTAGCACAGATACGCAGTATTTT
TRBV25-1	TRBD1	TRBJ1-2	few	CASSLAGTGRYGYTF	TGTGCCAGCAGTCTTGCCGGGACAGGGCGGTATGGCTACACCTTC
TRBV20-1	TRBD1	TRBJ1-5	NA	CSADDRAGQPQHF	TGCAGTGCTGACGACAGGGCAGGGCAGCCCCAGCATTTT
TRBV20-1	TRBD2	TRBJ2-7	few	CSASGTSGAYEQYF	TGCAGTGCCAGTGGGACTAGCGGAGCCTACGAGCAGTACTTC
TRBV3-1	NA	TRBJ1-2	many	CASSPPGGVSPGYTF	TGTGCCAGCAGCCCTCCCGGGGGCGTCTCTCCTGGCTACACCTTC
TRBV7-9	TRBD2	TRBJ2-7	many	CASSLTSGGSFYEQYF	TGTGCCAGCAGCTTAACTAGCGGGGGGTCCTTCTACGAGCAGTACTTC
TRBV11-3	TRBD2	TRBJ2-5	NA	CASSFGTSGMSSNEQYF	TGTGCCAGCAGCTTTGGGACTAGCGGGATGTCGTCCAATGAGCAGTACTTC
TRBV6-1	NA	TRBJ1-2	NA	CASSEIGIGFYGYTF	TGTGCCAGCAGTGAAATCGGGATAGGCTTCTATGGCTACACCTTC
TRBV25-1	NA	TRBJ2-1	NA	CVSSEGGSLDNEQFF	TGTGTCAGCAGTGAAGGTGGCAGTCTCGACAATGAGCAGTTCTTC
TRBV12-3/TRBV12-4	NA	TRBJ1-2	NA	CASSPRTTNYGYTF	TGTGCCAGCAGTCCACGGACAACTAACTATGGCTACACCTTC
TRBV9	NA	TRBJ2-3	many	CASSVVHGRGTDTQYF	TGTGCCAGCAGCGTGGTCCACGGTCGGGGTACAGATACGCAGTATTTT
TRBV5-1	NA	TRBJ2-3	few	CASSYSRGGDIGTDTQYF	TGCGCCAGCAGCTATTCGAGGGGGGGGGATATCGGCACAGATACGCAGTATTTT
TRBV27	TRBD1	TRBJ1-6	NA	CASSLVGQGSYNSPLHF	TGTGCCAGCAGTTTAGTCGGACAGGGGTCCTATAATTCACCCCTCCACTTT
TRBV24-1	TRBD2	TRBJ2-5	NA	CATSEAGGNNEQYF	TGTGCCACCAGTGAGGCGGGGGGGAACAATGAGCAGTACTTC
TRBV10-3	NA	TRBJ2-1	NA	CATTGDKEQFF	TGTGCCACGACTGGTGACAAGGAGCAGTTCTTC
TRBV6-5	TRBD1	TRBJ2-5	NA	CASSYSWDRTRLGAQYF	TGTGCCAGCAGTTACTCTTGGGACAGGACGAGACTTGGGGCCCAGTACTTC
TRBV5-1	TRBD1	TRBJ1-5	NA	CASSLTTGDSNQPRHF	TGCGCCAGCAGCTTAACGACAGGGGATAGCAATCAGCCCCGGCATTTT
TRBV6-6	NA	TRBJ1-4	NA	CASSYSRGAANEKLFF	TGTGCCAGCAGTTACTCGAGGGGGGCGGCTAATGAAAAACTGTTTTTT
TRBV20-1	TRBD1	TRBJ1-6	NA	CSARTGAPFNSPLHF	TGCAGTGCTCGTACAGGGGCCCCTTTTAATTCACCCCTCCACTTT
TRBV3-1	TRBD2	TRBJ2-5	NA	CASSQEILAGAEQYF	TGTGCCAGCAGCCAAGAAATCCTAGCGGGGGCTGAGCAGTACTTC
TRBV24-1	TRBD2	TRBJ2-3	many	CATSDPSGSYTQYF	TGTGCCACCAGTGATCCTAGCGGGAGCTATACGCAGTATTTT
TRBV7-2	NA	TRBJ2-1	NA	CANSLGSSSYNEQFF	TGTGCCAACAGCTTGGGGTCTAGCTCCTACAATGAGCAGTTCTTC
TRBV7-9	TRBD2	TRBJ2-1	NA	CTSRITASGRVGEQFF	TGTACCAGCAGAATAACGGCTAGCGGGAGGGTCGGTGAGCAGTTCTTC
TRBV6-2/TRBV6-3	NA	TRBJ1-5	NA	CASSYDDRQGPSLGQPQHF	TGTGCCAGCAGTTACGATGATCGGCAGGGGCCTTCCTTAGGGCAGCCCCAGCATTTT
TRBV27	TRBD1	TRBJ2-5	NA	CASSILGTGGEETQYF	TGTGCCAGCAGTATACTAGGGACAGGGGGCGAAGAGACCCAGTACTTC
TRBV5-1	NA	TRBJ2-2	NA	CASSLRDGNTGELFF	TGCGCCAGCAGCTTGCGAGACGGTAACACCGGGGAGCTGTTTTTT
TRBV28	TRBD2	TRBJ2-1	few	CASSPARNPSGRDNEQFF	TGTGCCAGCAGTCCAGCCCGAAATCCTAGCGGGAGGGACAATGAGCAGTTCTTC
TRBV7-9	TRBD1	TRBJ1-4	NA	CASSKDRGLEKLFF	TGTGCCAGCAGCAAAGACAGGGGGCTCGAAAAACTGTTTTTT
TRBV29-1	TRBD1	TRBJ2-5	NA	CSVVTGGEETQYF	TGCAGCGTTGTCACAGGGGGAGAGGAGACCCAGTACTTC
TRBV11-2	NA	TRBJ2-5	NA	CASIHTLAPKETQYF	TGTGCCAGCATCCATACCCTAGCGCCCAAAGAGACCCAGTACTTC
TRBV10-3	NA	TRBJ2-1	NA	CAISADRVDEQFF	TGTGCCATCAGTGCGGACCGGGTGGATGAGCAGTTCTTC
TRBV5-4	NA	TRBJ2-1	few	CASSLAKSMGVLYNEQFF	TGTGCCAGCAGCTTGGCCAAGAGCATGGGGGTTTTATACAATGAGCAGTTCTTC
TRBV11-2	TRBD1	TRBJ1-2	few	CASSSRDRAPYGYTF	TGTGCCAGCAGCTCCCGGGACAGAGCGCCCTATGGCTACACCTTC
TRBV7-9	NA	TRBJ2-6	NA	CASRSDTAHSGANVLTF	TGTGCCAGCAGATCGGACACCGCGCACTCTGGGGCCAACGTCCTGACTTTC